Listed here are 29 T cell receptor beta chains from one sample, sequenced in a study of CD8 T cells in Susac syndrome. An input of about 0.5 to 1 ug of RNA was subjected to reverse transcription using random hexamers. TCRdb passed the immunoSEQ multiplex PCR reads through MiXCR, listing each CDR3 protein once. The sample comprises about 120,000 distinct CDR3 sequences, 96% of which are singletons, and less than 0.15% rests with the top ten. Sequencing was performed on CD4+ T cells from PBMCs. All receptors come from a human donor with Susac syndrome.

This clonotype was detected only once. The V and J genes are TRBV18 and TRBJ2-1; D unclear. Trimming stripped 6 bases from V and 5 bases from J, with 8 bases between. There are 12 residues in the CDR3. Per germline, CDR1 KGHSH and CDR2 LQKENI. This chain's CDR3 is CASSPIHNEQFF. The CDR3 nucleotides are TGTGCCAGCTCCCCGATTCACAATGAGCAGTTCTTC.

The V and J genes are TRBV14 and TRBJ2-4; D not certain. The CDR3 extends over 18 amino acids. V lost 0 bases and J lost 1, with 16 bases in between. CDR1 is SGHDN and CDR2 is FVKESK in the germline V gene. The CDR3 bases are TGTGCCAGCAGCCAAGATCGAACGGGCAGTAACGCCAAAAACATTCAGTACTTC. Translation: CASSQDRTGSNAKNIQYF. The whole variable domain, remainder taken from reference TRBV14 and TRBJ2-4, is EAGVTQFPSHSVIEKGQTVTLRCDPISGHDNLYWYRRVMGKEIKFLLHFVKESKQDESGMPNNRFLAERTGGTYSTLKVQPAELEDSGVYFCASSQDRTGSNAKNIQYFGAGTRLSVL.

CDR3 DNA: TGTGCCAGCAGCCAATTGGGTACCTATGGCTACACCTTC. Protein: CASSQLGTYGYTF. The chain is built from TRBV7-9 and TRBJ1-2, with D unresolved. Germline-derived CDR1 and CDR2 are SEHNR and FQNEAQ (reference sequence). V lost 5 bases, J lost 4 bases, and 11 bases lay in between. The CDR3 has 13 amino acids.

V usage is TRBV4-2 and J usage is TRBJ1-2; D uncertain. From germline, CDR1 is LGHNA and CDR2 YNFKEQ. V lost 4 bases and J lost 0, with 9 bases in between. The CDR3 length is 14 residues. The DNA of the CDR3 is TGTGCCAGCAGCCCGCCCGTAGCTAACTATGGCTACACCTTC. This translates into CASSPPVANYGYTF.

The count of this clonotype is one. The chain employs TRBV19 and TRBJ1-5, with 9 bases aligning to TRBD1. The germline V gene encodes CDR1 LNHDA and CDR2 SQIVND (reference sequence). V trimming: 5 bases; J trimming: 5 bases; junction bases outside the gene matches: 1. The CDR3 has 13 amino acids. CDR3 bases: TGTGCCAGTAGTGGGACAGGGCATCAGCCCCAGCATTTT. This sequence encodes CASSGTGHQPQHF. Full variable domain (rest looked up from reference TRBV19 and TRBJ1-5): DGGITQSPKYLFRKEGQNVTLSCEQNLNHDAMYWYRQDPGQGLRLIYYSQIVNDFQKGDIAEGYSVSREKKESFPLTVTSAQKNPTAFYLCASSGTGHQPQHFGDGTRLSIL.

This clonotype was seen a single time. The chain links TRBV24-1 to TRBJ2-7, with 9 bases that match TRBD2. The length of the CDR3 is 14 residues. The trim removed 2 bases at V and 9 bases at J, leaving 7 bases unmatched. Germline CDR1 reads KGHDR; CDR2 reads SFDVKD. In DNA form, the CDR3 reads TGTGCCACCAGTGATTCCCGGACTAGCGCACGGCAGTACTTC. As protein: CATSDSRTSARQYF.

The chain combines TRBV9 with TRBJ1-2, with D possibly matching TRBD1 (6 bases). This CDR3 is built from 13 residues. Germline CDR1 SGDLS, CDR2 YYNGEE. V was cut by 4 bases and J by 5 bases, with 12 bases left in between. Here the CDR3 reads CASSFTGRYGYTF. The CDR3 DNA follows: TGTGCCAGCAGCTTCACAGGGAGGTATGGCTACACCTTC.

This sequence joins TRBV12-3 or TRBV12-4 and TRBJ2-5; tentatively, D is TRBD2 (6 bases). Between the trimmed V and J ends, which lost 3 bases and 3 bases, there was a span of 11 bases. The CDR3 is 14 amino acids. CDR3 coding DNA: TGTGCCAGCAGTTTCCGGGGAGGCAAAGAGACCCAGTACTTC. It encodes CASSFRGGKETQYF.

The chain couples TRBV4-1 to TRBJ1-5; D gene ambiguous. Germline CDR1 reads MGHRA; CDR2 reads YSYEKL. Between the trimmed V and J ends, which lost 5 bases and 4 bases, there was a span of 9 bases. This CDR3 is built from 13 residues. The CDR3 region is CASSAQENQPQHF. The CDR3 DNA reads as TGCGCCAGCAGCGCACAAGAGAATCAGCCCCAGCATTTT.

The chain has TRBV11-2 and TRBJ2-3, with 9 positions matching TRBD2. Germline V gene lookup returns CDR1 SGHAT and CDR2 FQNNGV. The CDR3 length is 16 residues. After removal of 1 base from V and 4 bases from J, the junction contained 6 bases not matched to a gene. The CDR3 DNA reads as TGTGCCAGCAGCTTAGGACTAGCGGTCCCCGCAGATACGCAGTATTTT. It translates to CASSLGLAVPADTQYF.

This clonotype appeared once. The chain joins TRBV30 to TRBJ1-5, with D perhaps TRBD1 (5 bases). Trimming cost V 3 bases and J 5 bases, with 14 bases left between them. The CDR3 contains 14 residues. Germline assignment: CDR1 GTSNPN and CDR2 SVGIG (reference sequence). The CDR3 region has the DNA TGTGCCTGGAGCATGGGCAGGGAAGATCAGCCCCAGCATTTT. Its protein is CAWSMGREDQPQHF.

The genes are TRBV20-1 and TRBJ2-7; no clear D gene. The CDR3 is made up of 13 amino acids. Trimming shortened V by 4 bases and J by 5 bases, and 15 bases separated the two germline ends. The germline CDR1 and CDR2 sequences are DFQATT and SNEGSKA (reference sequence). CDR3 DNA: TGCAGTGCTAAAGTTTTTCGGTACAACGAGCAGTACTTC. It specifies CSAKVFRYNEQYF.

The J gene is TRBJ2-7, the V gene TRBV7-9; 8 bases agree with TRBD1. Germline V CDR1 and CDR2: SEHNR, FQNEAQ (reference sequence). This CDR3 spans 15 amino acids. V lost 5 bases and J lost 4; bases outside the gene matches: 10. CDR3 sequence: CASSQSAGGIYEQYF. The CDR3 nucleotides are TGTGCCAGCAGCCAAAGTGCAGGGGGCATATACGAGCAGTACTTC.

CDR3 in DNA: TGCAGCGTGACGGACAGGGTGATGACCGAAGCTTTCTTT. It is translated as CSVTDRVMTEAFF. The chain is built from TRBV29-1 and TRBJ1-1, with 8 bases lining up with TRBD1. There are 13 residues in the CDR3. Trimming at V came to 6 bases and at J to 8 bases, leaving 11 bases not matched to a gene. Germline V gene data show CDR1 as SQVTM and CDR2 as ANQGSEA.

The chain couples TRBV3-1 to TRBJ2-2, with D uncertain. Trimming left V 4 bases short and J 5 bases short, with 8 bases between. CDR1 and CDR2 (germline): LGHDT, YNNKEL (reference sequence). The CDR3 is made up of 13 amino acids. In nucleotides, the CDR3 is TGTGCCAGCAGCCTTTTCGGAACCGGGGAGCTGTTTTTT. Its translation: CASSLFGTGELFF.

The V gene is TRBV7-3, the J gene TRBJ2-2, with TRBD1 matching over 9 bases. There are 16 residues in the CDR3. The V and J ends lost 5 bases and 1 base, in that order; junction bases with no gene match: 5. CDR1 is SGHTA and CDR2 is FQGTGA in the germline V gene. CDR3 DNA sequence: TGTGCCAGCAGCGCCCCGGGACAGGGGAACACCGGGGAGCTGTTTTTT. Protein sequence: CASSAPGQGNTGELFF.

The chain links TRBV29-1 to TRBJ2-3; 8 bases line up with TRBD1. After removal of 0 bases from V and 2 bases from J, the junction contained 7 bases not matched to a gene. The CDR3 is 16 residues long. In germline, CDR1 is SQVTM, CDR2 ANQGSEA. This CDR3 is CSVEEGSRGPTDTQYF. As DNA, the CDR3 is TGCAGCGTTGAAGAGGGGAGCAGGGGGCCCACAGATACGCAGTATTTT.

The chain joins TRBV12-3 or TRBV12-4 to TRBJ1-4; 8 bases line up with TRBD1. The CDR3 is 13 residues long. With 6 bases clipped from V and 3 bases from J, the junction kept 0 bases outside the gene matches. The CDR3 loop is CASRGQANEKLFF. The CDR3 nucleotides are TGTGCCAGCAGGGGACAGGCTAATGAAAAACTGTTTTTT.

The chain uses TRBV9 and TRBJ2-7, with D perhaps given as TRBD1 or TRBD2 (5 bases each). Germline CDR1 and CDR2: SGDLS and YYNGEE. The CDR3 has 12 residues. Trimming took off 1 base at V and 6 bases at J, with 8 bases between the two ends. CDR3 DNA: TGTGCCAGCAGCGTAACCGGGACCGAGCAGTACTTC. It codes for CASSVTGTEQYF.

The chain joins TRBV20-1 to TRBJ1-2; D gene ambiguous. V lost 0 bases and J lost 10, with 18 bases in between. The CDR3 sequence is 14 residues long. CDR1 DFQATT and CDR2 SNEGSKA come from the germline V gene (reference sequence). The CDR3 DNA sequence: TGCAGTGCTAGAGATCTGGGCAGGCCTGATGCCTACACCTTC. Protein: CSARDLGRPDAYTF.

The rearrangement joins TRBV27 to TRBJ2-3, with 7 bases identical to TRBD2. This CDR3 region has 17 residues. After removal of 5 bases from V and 1 base from J, the junction contained 12 bases not matched to a gene. Germline values: CDR1 MNHEY, CDR2 SMNVEV (reference sequence). CDR3 DNA: TGTGCCAGCAGTCCGGGACGGGGGGTAGCCCGCACAGATACGCAGTATTTT. It translates to CASSPGRGVARTDTQYF.

The rearrangement uses TRBV18 and TRBJ2-2, with a tentative D call TRBD2 (5 bases). The V gene lost 3 bases and the J gene lost 1 base, with 9 bases spanning the gap. The germline gives CDR1 KGHSH, CDR2 LQKENI. The CDR3 spans 15 residues. The chain's CDR3 is CASSPPGLNTGELFF. The CDR3, as DNA: TGTGCCAGCTCACCGCCGGGATTGAACACCGGGGAGCTGTTTTTT.

The DNA of the CDR3 is TGCAGTGCACCGCGGGTTTCGAACACTGAAGCTTTCTTT. It translates to CSAPRVSNTEAFF. This chain joins TRBV20-1 and TRBJ1-1, with D uncertain. Trimming cost V 6 bases and J 1 base, with 12 bases left between them. The V gene's germline CDR1 is DFQATT and CDR2 SNEGSKA (reference sequence). The length of the CDR3 is 13 residues.

This rearrangement joins TRBV20-1 to TRBJ2-1; D unclear. Per the germline V gene, CDR1 is DFQATT and CDR2 is SNEGSKA (reference sequence). V was cut by 4 bases and J by 0 bases, with 13 bases left in between. This CDR3 is 15 amino acids long. The chain's CDR3 is CSANTDRDSYNEQFF. The CDR3 DNA reads as TGCAGTGCTAATACCGACCGCGACTCCTACAATGAGCAGTTCTTC.

The J gene is TRBJ1-4, the V gene TRBV2; no clear D gene. From germline, CDR1 is SNHLY and CDR2 FYNNEI. CDR3 length: 11 residues. V lost 8 bases and J 2 bases, leaving 3 bases between the germline ends. CDR3 loop: CASWTNEKLFF. The CDR3 DNA follows: TGTGCCAGCTGGACTAATGAAAAACTGTTTTTT.

This clonotype was observed once. This rearrangement joins TRBV2 to TRBJ2-7, with D tentatively TRBD1 or TRBD2 (5 bases each). This CDR3 has 13 residues. Germline values: CDR1 SNHLY, CDR2 FYNNEI. The V and J ends lost 4 bases and 4 bases respectively, with 11 bases between them. CDR3 nucleotides: TGTGCCAGCAGTGGCGGCAGGGAGTACGAGCAGTACTTC. Translating it yields CASSGGREYEQYF.

This sequence joins TRBV24-1 and TRBJ2-1, with TRBD1 matching 9 bases. The CDR3 covers 16 residues. The germline V gene has CDR1 KGHDR and CDR2 SFDVKD. After removal of 4 bases from V and 6 bases from J, the junction contained 9 bases not matched to a gene. The CDR3 DNA reads TGTGCCACCAGTGAACCGGGACAGGGTATGCTCAATGAGCAGTTCTTC. Translated: CATSEPGQGMLNEQFF.

The rearrangement links TRBV12-3 or TRBV12-4 to TRBJ2-1, with D perhaps TRBD2 (5 bases). The CDR3 consists of 17 residues. With 5 bases removed from V and 7 bases from J, the gap between germline ends came to 24 bases. Written as DNA, the CDR3 is TGTGCCAGCAGTCCGACTCGGACTCTCACTCCGCGAAATGAGCAGTTCTTC. It codes for CASSPTRTLTPRNEQFF.

The rearrangement links TRBV5-4 to TRBJ2-5, with a weak D call TRBD1 (5 bases). V gave up 5 bases and J gave up 2 bases, with 7 bases separating them. Germline V gives CDR1 SGHNT, CDR2 YYREEE (reference sequence). The CDR3 is made up of 12 amino acids. This CDR3 reads CASRGDQETQYF. The CDR3 coding sequence is TGTGCCAGCAGAGGGGATCAAGAGACCCAGTACTTC.